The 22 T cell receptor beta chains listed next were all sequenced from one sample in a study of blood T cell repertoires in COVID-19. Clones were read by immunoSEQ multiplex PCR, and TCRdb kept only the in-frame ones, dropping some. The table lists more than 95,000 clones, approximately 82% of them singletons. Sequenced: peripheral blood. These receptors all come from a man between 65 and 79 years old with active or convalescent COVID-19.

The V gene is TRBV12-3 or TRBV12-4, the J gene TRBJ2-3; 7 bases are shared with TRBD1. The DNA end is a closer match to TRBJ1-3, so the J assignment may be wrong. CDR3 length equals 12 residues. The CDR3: CASSYHGQVIYF. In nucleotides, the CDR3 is TGTGCCAGCAGTTACCACGGACAGGTCATATATTTT.

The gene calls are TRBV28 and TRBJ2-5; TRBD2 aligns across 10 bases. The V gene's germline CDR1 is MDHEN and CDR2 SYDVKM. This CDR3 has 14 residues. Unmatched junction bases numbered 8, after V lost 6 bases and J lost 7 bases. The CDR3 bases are TGTGCCAGCAGCCTGGGGACTAGCGTAGGGACCCAGTACTTC. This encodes CASSLGTSVGTQYF.

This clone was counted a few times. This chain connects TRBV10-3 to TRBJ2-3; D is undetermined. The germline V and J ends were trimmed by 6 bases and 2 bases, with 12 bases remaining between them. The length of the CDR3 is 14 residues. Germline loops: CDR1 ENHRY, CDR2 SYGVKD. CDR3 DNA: TGTGCCATCAGCAGTAGGAGAGACACAGATACGCAGTATTTT. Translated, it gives CAISSRRDTDTQYF.

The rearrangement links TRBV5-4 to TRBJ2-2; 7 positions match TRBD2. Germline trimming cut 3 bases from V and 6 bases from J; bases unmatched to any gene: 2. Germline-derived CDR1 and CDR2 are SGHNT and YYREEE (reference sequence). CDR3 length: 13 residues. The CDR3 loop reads CASSWRGSGELFF. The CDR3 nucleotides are TGTGCCAGCAGCTGGCGGGGGTCCGGGGAGCTGTTTTTT.

The CDR3: CASSPFSGTTDTF. As DNA, the CDR3 is TGTGCCAGCAGCCCGTTTTCCGGGACAACGGACACCTTC. The rearrangement links TRBV3-1 (or the pseudogene TRBV3-2) to TRBJ1-2, with D perhaps matching TRBD1 (6 bases). The CDR3 extends over 13 amino acids. Germline V CDR1 and CDR2: LGHDT, YNNKEL (reference sequence). Trimming took 4 bases from V and 12 from J, leaving 18 bases between them.

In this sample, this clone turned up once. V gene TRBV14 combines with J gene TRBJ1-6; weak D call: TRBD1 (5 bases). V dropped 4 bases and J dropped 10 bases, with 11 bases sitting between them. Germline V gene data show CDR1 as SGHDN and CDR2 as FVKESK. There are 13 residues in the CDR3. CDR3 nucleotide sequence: TGTGCCAGCAGCCTAGCAGGGTGGTCACCCCTCCACTTT. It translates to CASSLAGWSPLHF.

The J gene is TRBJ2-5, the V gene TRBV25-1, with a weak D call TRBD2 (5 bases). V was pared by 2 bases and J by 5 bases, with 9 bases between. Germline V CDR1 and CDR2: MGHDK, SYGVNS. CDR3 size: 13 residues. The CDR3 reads CASSEAGGETQYF. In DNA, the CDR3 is TGTGCCAGCAGTGAAGCGGGCGGGGAGACCCAGTACTTC.

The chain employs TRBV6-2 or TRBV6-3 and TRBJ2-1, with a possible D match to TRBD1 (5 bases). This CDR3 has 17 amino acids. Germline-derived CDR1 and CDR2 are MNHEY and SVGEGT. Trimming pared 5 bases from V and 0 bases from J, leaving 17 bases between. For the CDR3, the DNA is TGTGCCAGCAGTGCCCACCGCGACAGTATCTCCTACAATGAGCAGTTCTTC. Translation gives CASSAHRDSISYNEQFF.

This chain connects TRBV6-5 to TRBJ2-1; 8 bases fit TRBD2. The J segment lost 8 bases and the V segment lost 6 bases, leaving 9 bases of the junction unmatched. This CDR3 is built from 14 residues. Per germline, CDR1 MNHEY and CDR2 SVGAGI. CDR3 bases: TGTGCCAGCAGACCCCTCAGCGGGAGTGATGAGCAGTTCTTC. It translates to CASRPLSGSDEQFF.

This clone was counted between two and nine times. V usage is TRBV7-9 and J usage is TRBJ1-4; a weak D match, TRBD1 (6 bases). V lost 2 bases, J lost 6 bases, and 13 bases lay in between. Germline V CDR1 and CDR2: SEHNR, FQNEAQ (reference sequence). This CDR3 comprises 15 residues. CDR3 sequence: CASSLTLGGDEKLFF. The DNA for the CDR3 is TGTGCCAGCAGCTTAACGTTAGGGGGAGATGAAAAACTGTTTTTT.

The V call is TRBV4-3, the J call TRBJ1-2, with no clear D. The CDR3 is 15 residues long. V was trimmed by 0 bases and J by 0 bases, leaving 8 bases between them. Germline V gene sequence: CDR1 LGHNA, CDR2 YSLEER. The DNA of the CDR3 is TGCGCCAGCAGCCAAGAATGGCAGGCTAACTATGGCTACACCTTC. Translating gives CASSQEWQANYGYTF.

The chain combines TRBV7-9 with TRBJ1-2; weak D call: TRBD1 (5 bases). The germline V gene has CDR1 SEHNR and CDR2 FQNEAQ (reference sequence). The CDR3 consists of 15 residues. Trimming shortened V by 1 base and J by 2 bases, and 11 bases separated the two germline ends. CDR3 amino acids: CASSLEVAGNYGYTF. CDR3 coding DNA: TGTGCCAGCAGCTTAGAAGTGGCAGGGAACTATGGCTACACCTTC.

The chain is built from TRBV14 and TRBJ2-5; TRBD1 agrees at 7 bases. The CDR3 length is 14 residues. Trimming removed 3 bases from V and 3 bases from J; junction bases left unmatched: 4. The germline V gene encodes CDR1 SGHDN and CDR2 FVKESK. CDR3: CASSQNRGEETQYF. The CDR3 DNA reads TGTGCCAGCAGCCAGAACAGGGGTGAAGAGACCCAGTACTTC.

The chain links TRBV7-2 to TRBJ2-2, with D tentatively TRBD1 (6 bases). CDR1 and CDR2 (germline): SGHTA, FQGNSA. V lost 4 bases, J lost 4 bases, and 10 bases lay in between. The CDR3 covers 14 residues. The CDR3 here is CASSSTGRTGELFF. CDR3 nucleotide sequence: TGTGCCAGCAGCTCCACAGGGCGCACCGGGGAGCTGTTTTTT.

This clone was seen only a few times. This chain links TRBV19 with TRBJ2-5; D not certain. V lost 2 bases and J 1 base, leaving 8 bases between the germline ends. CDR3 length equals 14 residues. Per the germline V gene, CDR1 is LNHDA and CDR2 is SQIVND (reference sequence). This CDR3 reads CASSINILQETQYF. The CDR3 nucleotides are TGTGCCAGTAGTATAAATATTCTCCAAGAGACCCAGTACTTC.

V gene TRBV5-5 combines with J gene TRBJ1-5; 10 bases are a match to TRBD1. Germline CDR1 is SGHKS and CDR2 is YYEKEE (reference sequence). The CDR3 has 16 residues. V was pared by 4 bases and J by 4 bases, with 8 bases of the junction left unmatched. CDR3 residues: CASSGGQGRKNQPQHF. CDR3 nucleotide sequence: TGTGCCAGCAGCGGGGGACAGGGGCGGAAGAATCAGCCCCAGCATTTT.

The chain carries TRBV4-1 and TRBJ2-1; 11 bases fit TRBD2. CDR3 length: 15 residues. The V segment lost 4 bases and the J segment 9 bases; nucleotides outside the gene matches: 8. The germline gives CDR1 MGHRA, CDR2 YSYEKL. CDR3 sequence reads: CASSRGLAGGGEQFF. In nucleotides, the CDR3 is TGCGCCAGCAGCCGAGGTCTAGCGGGGGGTGGTGAGCAGTTCTTC.

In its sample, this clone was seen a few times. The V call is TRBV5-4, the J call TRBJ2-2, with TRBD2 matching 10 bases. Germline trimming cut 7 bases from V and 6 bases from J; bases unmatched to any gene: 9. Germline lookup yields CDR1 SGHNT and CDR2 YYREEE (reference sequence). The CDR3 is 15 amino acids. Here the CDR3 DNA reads TGTGCCAGCCATAGGGTAGCGGGAGGCTCCGGGGAGCTGTTTTTT. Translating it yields CASHRVAGGSGELFF.

The CDR3 DNA reads as TGTGCCAGCACCTTTAGGGAGTATTACAATGAGCAGTTCTTC. This gives the protein CASTFREYYNEQFF. The chain couples TRBV5-6 to TRBJ2-1; TRBD2 is a possible D gene (5 bases). The V end was cut by 6 bases, the J end by 4 bases, with 14 bases between. The germline gives CDR1 SGHDT, CDR2 YYEEEE. This CDR3 has 14 amino acids.

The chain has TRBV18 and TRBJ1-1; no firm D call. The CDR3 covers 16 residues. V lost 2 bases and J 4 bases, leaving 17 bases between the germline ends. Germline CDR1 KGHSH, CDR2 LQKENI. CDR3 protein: CASSPSAAGVTTEAFF. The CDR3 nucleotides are TGTGCCAGCTCACCAAGCGCCGCCGGGGTTACCACTGAAGCTTTCTTT.

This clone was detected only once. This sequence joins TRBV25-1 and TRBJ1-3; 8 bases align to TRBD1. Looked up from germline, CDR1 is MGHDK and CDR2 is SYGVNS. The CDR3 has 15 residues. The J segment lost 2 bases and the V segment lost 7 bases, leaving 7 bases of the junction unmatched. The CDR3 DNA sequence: TGTGCCAGCACCCTGGGACAGGCAACTGGAAACACCATATATTTT. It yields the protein CASTLGQATGNTIYF.

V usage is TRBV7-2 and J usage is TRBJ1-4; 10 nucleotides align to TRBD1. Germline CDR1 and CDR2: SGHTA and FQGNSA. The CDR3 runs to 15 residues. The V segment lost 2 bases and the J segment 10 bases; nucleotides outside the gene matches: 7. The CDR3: CASSLSGTGVGKLFF. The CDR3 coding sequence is TGTGCCAGCAGCTTAAGCGGGACAGGGGTAGGAAAACTGTTTTTT.